The table lists the clone carrying this T cell receptor beta chain with a count of one. Per the germline V gene, CDR1 is KGHSH and CDR2 is LQKENI. This CDR3 has 16 amino acids. V shed 3 bases and J 9 bases; nucleotides not matched to a gene: 15. This entry belongs to a study of T cell changes during pregnancy in multiple sclerosis. The data were produced by immunoSEQ multiplex PCR, yet TCRdb's version contains in-frame clones alone and is incomplete. Of over 90,000 clones listed, around nine tenths are singletons. The source is a female donor with multiple sclerosis, enrolled in a pregnancy study. Here the sequenced sample was peripheral blood, taken after pregnancy. V and J are TRBV18 and TRBJ1-1, with 8 bases matching TRBD1. CDR3 region: CASSPGPRTGIHQAFF. The CDR3, as DNA: TGTGCCAGCTCACCGGGCCCCCGGACAGGGATACATCAAGCTTTCTTT.